This is a list of T cell receptor beta chains from one sample in a study of blood T cell repertoires in COVID-19. Libraries were prepared by immunoSEQ multiplex PCR; TCRdb keeps only in-frame clonotypes and omits some of them. The table shows about 270,000 clones, with approximately 89% occurring only once. The sample taken for sequencing was PBMCs or T cells enriched from blood (not recorded which). All receptors derive from a man aged 35 to 55 who had been exposed to COVID-19. Both conserved end residues are part of each CDR3. A D gene is named only where the DNA matches it firmly. Clone sizes are given selectively: once, few, many, or a class where the clone is expanded.

j_gene: TRBJ2-7
v_gene: TRBV29-1
d_gene: .
abundance: .
CDR3aa: CSARRGSVDEQYF
CDR3nt: TGCAGCGCGCGTAGGGGGTCGGTCGACGAGCAGTACTTC

j_gene: TRBJ2-1
v_gene: TRBV9
d_gene: TRBD1
abundance: .
CDR3aa: CASSGLVGTGGNEQFF
CDR3nt: TGTGCCAGCAGCGGTTTGGTCGGGACAGGGGGAAATGAGCAGTTCTTC

j_gene: TRBJ2-7
v_gene: TRBV6-5
d_gene: TRBD1
abundance: .
CDR3aa: CATKGTGVYEQYF
CDR3nt: TGTGCCACGAAAGGGACAGGGGTCTACGAGCAGTACTTC

j_gene: TRBJ2-3
v_gene: TRBV4-1
d_gene: .
abundance: .
CDR3aa: CASSQSGLPGTDTQYF
CDR3nt: TGCGCCAGCAGCCAAAGCGGACTGCCGGGCACAGATACGCAGTATTTT

j_gene: TRBJ1-5
v_gene: TRBV6-6
d_gene: TRBD1
abundance: .
CDR3aa: CASSYSFQGADQPQHF
CDR3nt: TGTGCCAGCAGTTACTCCTTTCAGGGGGCGGATCAGCCCCAGCATTTT

j_gene: TRBJ1-1
v_gene: TRBV9
d_gene: TRBD1
abundance: .
CDR3aa: CASSGDRGVSEAFF
CDR3nt: TGTGCCAGCAGCGGGGACAGGGGAGTGTCTGAAGCTTTCTTT

j_gene: TRBJ1-1
v_gene: TRBV28
d_gene: .
abundance: .
CDR3aa: CASSLGGGANTEAFF
CDR3nt: TGTGCCAGCAGTTTGGGGGGAGGGGCGAACACTGAAGCTTTCTTT

j_gene: TRBJ2-2
v_gene: TRBV13
d_gene: TRBD2
abundance: once
CDR3aa: CATSPTGTSGSTGELFF
CDR3nt: TGTGCCACCAGCCCGACCGGGACTAGCGGGAGTACCGGGGAGCTGTTTTTT

j_gene: TRBJ1-2
v_gene: TRBV2
d_gene: TRBD1
abundance: few
CDR3aa: CASSDRDRGFPYYGYTF
CDR3nt: TGTGCCAGCAGCGACCGGGACAGGGGGTTTCCATACTATGGCTACACCTTC

j_gene: TRBJ2-3
v_gene: TRBV19
d_gene: .
abundance: .
CDR3aa: CASSIRGLGTLIPDTQYF
CDR3nt: TGTGCCAGTAGTATTCGGGGTCTCGGTACGCTGATCCCAGATACGCAGTATTTT

j_gene: TRBJ2-1
v_gene: TRBV7-9
d_gene: .
abundance: few
CDR3aa: CASSLGGTRYNEQFF
CDR3nt: TGTGCCAGCAGCTTAGGGGGGACACGCTACAATGAGCAGTTCTTC

j_gene: TRBJ1-3
v_gene: TRBV30
d_gene: .
abundance: .
CDR3aa: CAWSVGGMGNTIYF
CDR3nt: TGTGCCTGGAGTGTAGGAGGGATGGGAAACACCATATATTTT

j_gene: TRBJ2-7
v_gene: TRBV29-1
d_gene: TRBD2
abundance: .
CDR3aa: CSVEIAGHYEQYF
CDR3nt: TGCAGCGTTGAAATAGCGGGGCACTACGAGCAGTACTTC

j_gene: TRBJ2-7
v_gene: TRBV15
d_gene: TRBD2
abundance: .
CDR3aa: CATSQQAGGTYEQYF
CDR3nt: TGTGCCACCAGCCAACAAGCGGGAGGTACCTACGAGCAGTACTTC

j_gene: TRBJ1-5
v_gene: TRBV5-1
d_gene: TRBD1
abundance: .
CDR3aa: CASSLAGGGGQPQHF
CDR3nt: TGCGCCAGCAGCTTGGCAGGGGGTGGAGGTCAGCCCCAGCATTTT

j_gene: TRBJ2-3
v_gene: TRBV5-1
d_gene: TRBD2
abundance: .
CDR3aa: CASSLEGSGRTDTQYF
CDR3nt: TGCGCCAGCAGCTTGGAGGGTAGCGGGAGAACGGATACGCAGTATTTT

j_gene: TRBJ1-2
v_gene: TRBV28
d_gene: .
abundance: .
CDR3aa: CASSSGFHGYTF
CDR3nt: TGTGCCAGCAGTTCAGGGTTCCATGGCTACACCTTC

j_gene: TRBJ2-7
v_gene: TRBV13
d_gene: TRBD1
abundance: once
CDR3aa: CASSSRGEQYF
CDR3nt: TGTGCCAGCAGCTCCAGGGGGGAGCAGTACTTC

j_gene: TRBJ2-7
v_gene: TRBV2
d_gene: .
abundance: once
CDR3aa: CASSGDTKPYEQYF
CDR3nt: TGTGCCAGCAGTGGGGACACCAAGCCCTACGAGCAGTACTTC

j_gene: TRBJ1-4
v_gene: TRBV9
d_gene: .
abundance: .
CDR3aa: CASSAGQNEKLFF
CDR3nt: TGTGCCAGCAGCGCCGGACAAAATGAAAAACTGTTTTTT

j_gene: TRBJ2-7
v_gene: TRBV3-1/TRBV3-2
d_gene: .
abundance: .
CDR3aa: CASSHGLEDSYEQYF
CDR3nt: TGTGCCAGCAGCCACGGTCTGGAGGATTCCTACGAGCAGTACTTC

j_gene: TRBJ1-2
v_gene: TRBV28
d_gene: .
abundance: once
CDR3aa: CASSLDHGIGYTF
CDR3nt: TGTGCCAGCAGTTTGGACCACGGGATCGGCTACACCTTC

j_gene: TRBJ2-7
v_gene: TRBV28
d_gene: TRBD2
abundance: .
CDR3aa: CASSLSGTSNPLEQYF
CDR3nt: TGTGCCAGCAGCTTATCCGGGACTAGCAATCCGCTCGAGCAGTACTTC

j_gene: TRBJ1-2
v_gene: TRBV29-1
d_gene: TRBD1
abundance: .
CDR3aa: CSVSGATGVYGYTF
CDR3nt: TGCAGCGTTTCCGGAGCCACAGGGGTATATGGCTACACCTTC

j_gene: TRBJ1-2
v_gene: TRBV30
d_gene: .
abundance: .
CDR3aa: CASRGGLGYTF
CDR3nt: TGTGCCTCGCGTGGAGGTTTGGGCTACACCTTC

j_gene: TRBJ1-3
v_gene: TRBV2
d_gene: .
abundance: .
CDR3aa: CASSADTSSGNTIYF
CDR3nt: TGTGCCAGCAGTGCAGATACGTCCTCTGGAAACACCATATATTTT

j_gene: TRBJ1-2
v_gene: TRBV30
d_gene: .
abundance: .
CDR3aa: CAWSYGGGANYGYTF
CDR3nt: TGTGCCTGGAGTTACGGAGGGGGGGCTAACTATGGCTACACCTTC

j_gene: TRBJ1-2
v_gene: TRBV30
d_gene: .
abundance: once
CDR3aa: CAWSVGGGSNYGYTF
CDR3nt: TGTGCCTGGAGTGTTGGGGGGGGATCTAACTATGGCTACACCTTC

j_gene: TRBJ2-7
v_gene: TRBV4-2
d_gene: TRBD2
abundance: .
CDR3aa: CASSQGRGGSGHEQYF
CDR3nt: TGTGCCAGCAGCCAAGGTCGGGGCGGGAGTGGCCACGAGCAGTACTTC

j_gene: TRBJ1-1
v_gene: TRBV5-1
d_gene: TRBD1
abundance: .
CDR3aa: CASSRGRDRGWLDTEAFF
CDR3nt: TGCGCCAGCAGCCGGGGGCGGGACAGGGGATGGTTGGACACTGAAGCTTTCTTT

j_gene: TRBJ1-5
v_gene: TRBV28
d_gene: TRBD1
abundance: .
CDR3aa: CASSPGQGGDQPQHF
CDR3nt: TGTGCCAGCAGCCCGGGACAGGGTGGGGATCAGCCCCAGCATTTT

j_gene: TRBJ1-6
v_gene: TRBV19
d_gene: TRBD1
abundance: .
CDR3aa: CASSPQGSSNSPLHF
CDR3nt: TGTGCCAGTAGTCCACAGGGGTCTAGTAATTCACCCCTCCACTTT

j_gene: TRBJ2-5
v_gene: TRBV3-1/TRBV3-2
d_gene: TRBD2
abundance: .
CDR3aa: CASSQRRTSGRETQYF
CDR3nt: TGTGCCAGCAGCCAACGTCGGACTAGCGGGAGAGAGACCCAGTACTTC

j_gene: TRBJ1-3
v_gene: TRBV6-5
d_gene: .
abundance: .
CDR3aa: CASSSRQGNTIYF
CDR3nt: TGTGCCAGCAGTTCACGACAGGGAAACACCATATATTTT

j_gene: TRBJ2-3
v_gene: TRBV11-3
d_gene: .
abundance: .
CDR3aa: CASSPRGTDTQYF
CDR3nt: TGTGCCAGCAGCCCGAGGGGGACCGATACGCAGTATTTT

j_gene: TRBJ1-5
v_gene: TRBV3-1/TRBV3-2
d_gene: .
abundance: .
CDR3aa: CASSQGGGPQHF
CDR3nt: TGTGCCAGCAGCCAAGGGGGGGGGCCCCAGCATTTT

j_gene: TRBJ2-1
v_gene: TRBV24-1
d_gene: TRBD2
abundance: .
CDR3aa: CATSDGRTSGYYNEQFF
CDR3nt: TGTGCCACCAGTGATGGCAGGACTAGCGGATATTACAATGAGCAGTTCTTC

j_gene: TRBJ2-1
v_gene: TRBV27
d_gene: .
abundance: .
CDR3aa: CASSLGGFSYNEQFF
CDR3nt: TGTGCCAGCAGTTTAGGGGGCTTCTCCTACAATGAGCAGTTCTTC

j_gene: TRBJ1-6
v_gene: TRBV6-5
d_gene: .
abundance: .
CDR3aa: CASSSGGPLHF
CDR3nt: TGTGCCAGCAGTAGCGGTGGCCCCCTCCACTTT

j_gene: TRBJ2-1
v_gene: TRBV30
d_gene: .
abundance: .
CDR3aa: CAIGEGGGEQFF
CDR3nt: TGTGCGATCGGGGAGGGGGGAGGTGAGCAGTTCTTC

j_gene: TRBJ2-2
v_gene: TRBV18
d_gene: .
abundance: .
CDR3aa: CASSPRDSNTGELFF
CDR3nt: TGTGCCAGCTCACCGCGGGACAGCAACACCGGGGAGCTGTTTTTT

j_gene: TRBJ1-5
v_gene: TRBV9
d_gene: .
abundance: .
CDR3aa: CASSVGTGSNQPQHF
CDR3nt: TGTGCCAGCAGCGTAGGGACGGGAAGCAATCAGCCCCAGCATTTT

j_gene: TRBJ1-2
v_gene: TRBV13
d_gene: .
abundance: .
CDR3aa: CASSSSGAVPYGYTF
CDR3nt: TGTGCCAGCAGCTCCAGCGGGGCGGTCCCCTATGGCTACACCTTC

j_gene: TRBJ1-1
v_gene: TRBV2
d_gene: TRBD1
abundance: .
CDR3aa: CASSVPGTGGITEAFF
CDR3nt: TGTGCCAGCAGTGTACCGGGGACAGGGGGGATCACTGAAGCTTTCTTT

j_gene: TRBJ1-2
v_gene: TRBV28
d_gene: TRBD1
abundance: .
CDR3aa: CASSQGASVYGYTF
CDR3nt: TGTGCCAGCAGTCAGGGGGCGTCGGTATATGGCTACACCTTC

j_gene: TRBJ2-2
v_gene: TRBV24-1
d_gene: TRBD1
abundance: .
CDR3aa: CATRAGQANTGELFF
CDR3nt: TGTGCCACCAGAGCCGGACAGGCAAACACCGGGGAGCTGTTTTTT

j_gene: TRBJ1-1
v_gene: TRBV4-1
d_gene: .
abundance: .
CDR3aa: CASSFEPESNTEAFF
CDR3nt: TGCGCCAGCAGCTTCGAACCAGAATCGAACACTGAAGCTTTCTTT

j_gene: TRBJ2-7
v_gene: TRBV5-4
d_gene: TRBD2
abundance: .
CDR3aa: CASSRSGSGEQYF
CDR3nt: TGTGCCAGCAGCCGGAGCGGGAGCGGCGAGCAGTACTTC

j_gene: TRBJ1-2
v_gene: TRBV29-1
d_gene: .
abundance: .
CDR3aa: CSVEPGVSGGYTF
CDR3nt: TGCAGCGTAGAGCCAGGGGTCAGCGGTGGCTACACCTTC

j_gene: TRBJ1-1
v_gene: TRBV7-9
d_gene: .
abundance: .
CDR3aa: CASSLESTNTEAFF
CDR3nt: TGTGCCAGCAGCTTAGAGAGTACGAACACTGAAGCTTTCTTT